This T cell receptor beta chain was obtained from a study of blood T cells in healthy people across ages. The CDR3 sequence is 14 residues long. Germline V CDR1 and CDR2: DFQATT, SNEGSKA (reference sequence). V was cut by 3 bases and J by 7 bases, with 13 bases left in between. Together with a sample-barcoded 5' primer, a J-beta primer mix was included in a second PCR lasting about 7 to 11 cycles. One entry per CDR3 protein, called by TCRdb with MiXCR from the 5' RACE reads. The sample yields 1.5 million to 2 million distinct CDR3 sequences, around half seen once. Specimen: blood. The V gene is TRBV20-1, the J gene TRBJ1-6; perhaps TRBD1 as D (6 bases). The receptor was isolated from a middle-aged woman in good health. The CDR3 nucleotides read TGCAGTGCTAGTGAAGGGACAACCAATTCACCCCTCCACTTT. It encodes CSASEGTTNSPLHF.